This TCR beta chain was found in a study of cytomegalovirus exposure and HLA in healthy donors. V lost 1 base to trimming and J lost 5 bases, with 2 bases between them. CDR1 is SGHTS, CDR2 YDEGEE, per germline. The CDR3 is made up of 11 amino acids. The PCR made use of 60 Vbeta and 13 Jbeta primers. The repertoire was sequenced with immunoSEQ multiplex PCR; TCRdb's copy has only in-frame clones and lacks some. The sample has about 130,000 clones, about three quarters seen once; the top ten hold 1% to 1.5%. The clonotype comes from a female donor in good health and CMV-seronegative. The specimen was PBMCs. J is TRBJ2-3 and V is TRBV5-8, with no clear D. The CDR3 DNA reads as TGTGCCAGCAGCTTGCGAGATACGCAGTATTTT. Its translation is CASSLRDTQYF.